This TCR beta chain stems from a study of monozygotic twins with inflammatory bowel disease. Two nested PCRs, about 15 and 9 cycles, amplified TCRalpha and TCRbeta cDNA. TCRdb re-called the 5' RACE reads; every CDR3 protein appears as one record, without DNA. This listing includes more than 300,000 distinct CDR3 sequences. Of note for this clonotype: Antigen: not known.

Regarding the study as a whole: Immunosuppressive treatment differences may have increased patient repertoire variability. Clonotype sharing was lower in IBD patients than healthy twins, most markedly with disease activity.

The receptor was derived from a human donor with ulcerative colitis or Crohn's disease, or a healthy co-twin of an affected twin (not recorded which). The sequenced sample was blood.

CDR3 protein: CASSLKSSYEQYF. The chain joins TRBV6-5 to TRBJ2-7. Germline V lookup: CDR1 MNHEY, CDR2 SVGAGI. The CDR3 contains 13 residues.